This T cell receptor (beta chain) was identified during a study of cytomegalovirus exposure and HLA in healthy donors. Broader study findings: Segments of the TCR beta V type were, in most cases, productive about 90% or about 30% of the time in an earlier analysis. Most CMV-associated TCR beta chains were later found to appear HLA-restricted. When the data were analyzed later, several of the most significant clusters appeared to be linked to common viral pathogens. Researchers catalogued some 160 TCR beta chains as cytomegalovirus-associated.

V lost 3 bases and J lost 1, with 3 bases in between. The CDR3 sequence is 12 residues long. Germline V gives CDR1 MGHRA, CDR2 YSYEKL. This clone showed up just a few times. The antigen is unknown. The PCR contained 60 Vbeta and 13 Jbeta primers. TCRdb keeps only in-frame clones here, not all; method: immunoSEQ multiplex PCR. This table has 150,000 to 200,000 clones, about four fifths appearing once. The source is a woman younger than 45 in good health and CMV-seropositive. The material sequenced was PBMCs. The chain combines TRBV4-1 with TRBJ2-5; D is unresolved. This chain's CDR3 is CASSHSQETQYF. The CDR3 DNA reads TGCGCCAGCAGCCATAGCCAAGAGACCCAGTACTTC.